A selection of T cell receptor beta chains follows, all from one sample in a study of CDR3 diversity in severe acne. TCRdb redid the calling of the PCR reads with MiXCR, one entry per CDR3 protein. The sample records 84,000 or so distinct CDR3 sequences, about 48% being singletons. Specimen: blood. These receptors were taken from a male donor in good health, serving as a control. Each CDR3 is given with its conserved first and last residue. The D gene is left open where the match is weak. Not every row has a clone size; where given, it reads once, few, many or a size class.

NA	NA	TRBV10-3	TRBJ1-2	TGTGCCAGCAGAACCCCCGGGACGGCGACCGGCTACACCTTC	CASRTPGTATGYTF
medium-sized	NA	TRBV9	TRBJ2-3	TGTGCCAGCAGCGTAGGAGGTTCGAATCTGGTCACAGATACGCAGTATTTT	CASSVGGSNLVTDTQYF
NA	NA	TRBV20-1	TRBJ2-1	TGCAGTGCTCGATGGACAGAGATAGCGTGGCAGTTCTTC	CSARWTEIAWQFF
NA	NA	TRBV20-1	TRBJ2-7	TGCAGTGCTTCGGATCGACGGGCTTTAACCTACGAGCAGTACTTC	CSASDRRALTYEQYF
NA	NA	TRBV11-1	TRBJ2-7	TGCGCCAGCAGTTTAGCGGGACAGATCTACGAGCGGTACTTC	CASSLAGQIYERYF
many	NA	TRBV2	TRBJ1-2	TGTGCCAGCAGCGTTACACCGAACTATGGCTACACCTTC	CASSVTPNYGYTF
NA	TRBD2	TRBV7-3	TRBJ2-7	TGTGCCAGCAGCCCAACTAGCGGGGGGGGCTACGAGCAGTACTTC	CASSPTSGGGYEQYF
NA	NA	TRBV20-1	TRBJ2-7	TGCAGTGACAGGGAACTAGTCTACGAGCAGTACTTC	CSDRELVYEQYF
NA	TRBD1	TRBV19	TRBJ2-7	TGTGCCAGTACCAGGACAGGGGGAGGTGGGGAGCAGTACTTC	CASTRTGGGGEQYF
NA	TRBD1	TRBV25-1	TRBJ1-5	TGTGCCAGCTCACCAGGTGCACAGGGGGCTCAGCCCCAGCATTTT	CASSPGAQGAQPQHF
NA	NA	TRBV4-1	TRBJ2-3	TGCGCCAGCAGCCAAGAGCCCAGCTTCACTGGAGATACGCAGTATTTT	CASSQEPSFTGDTQYF
many	NA	TRBV5-4	TRBJ2-3	TGTGCCAGCTCCTTAGGGGGAAAGGGGACAGATACGCAGTATTTT	CASSLGGKGTDTQYF
NA	TRBD2	TRBV7-9	TRBJ2-3	TGTGCCAGCAGCTCCCCCGGGTTTTCTGGACTAGCGGCCGGGGATACGCGGTATTTT	CASSSPGFSGLAAGDTRYF
NA	NA	TRBV6-1	TRBJ1-5	TGTGCCAGCAGTGTTGGACACAATCAGCCCCAGCATTTT	CASSVGHNQPQHF
NA	TRBD1	TRBV19	TRBJ1-4	TGCGCCAGCAGCCAGCCCGCCAGGGACAGTAATGAAAAACTGTTTTTT	CASSQPARDSNEKLFF
many	NA	TRBV7-2	TRBJ2-7	TGTGCCAGCAGCTTAGACGGCACAGGGACTCCGACCTACGAGCAGTACTTC	CASSLDGTGTPTYEQYF
NA	TRBD1	TRBV2	TRBJ2-7	TGTGCCAGCAGGGGAGCCGGCTCGACAGGGAACGAGCAGTACTTC	CASRGAGSTGNEQYF
NA	NA	TRBV19	TRBJ1-4	TGTGCCAGTACGGGAAACTATAATGAAAAACTGTTTTTT	CASTGNYNEKLFF
NA	TRBD2	TRBV7-8	TRBJ2-7	TGTGCCAGCAGCAGCCGGCGGGGGGTCTCCTACGAGCAGTACTTC	CASSSRRGVSYEQYF
few	NA	TRBV30	TRBJ2-5	TGTGCCTGGAGTGTACGCGGGACGGGGACCCAGTACTTC	CAWSVRGTGTQYF
few	TRBD1	TRBV19	TRBJ2-5	TGTGCCAGTAGTCTTCTCGGACAGGGGACATTTGAGACCCAGTACTTC	CASSLLGQGTFETQYF
NA	TRBD1	TRBV6-1	TRBJ1-2	TGTGCCAGCAGTGGGGACAGCCCGTATGGCTACACCTTC	CASSGDSPYGYTF
NA	NA	TRBV20-1	TRBJ1-1	TGCAGTGCTAGACCCGGGGGAACTGAAGCTTTCTTT	CSARPGGTEAFF
few	NA	TRBV9	TRBJ1-6	TGTGCCAGCAGTAGTTCCAATTCACCCCTCCACTTT	CASSSSNSPLHF
NA	NA	TRBV11-1	TRBJ1-1	TGTGCCAGCAGCCCCGGGAGAGGTAACACTGAAGCTTTCTTT	CASSPGRGNTEAFF
NA	NA	TRBV6-5	TRBJ2-7	TGTGCCAGCTTCGAAATCTCCTACGAGCAGTACTTC	CASFEISYEQYF
medium-sized	NA	TRBV20-1	TRBJ2-1	TGCAGTGCTAGTAGGACAGTCTCCTACAATGAGCAGTTCTTC	CSASRTVSYNEQFF